Following are 10 T cell receptor beta chains from one sample sequenced in a study of CD8 T cells in Susac syndrome. Random hexamers were used to reverse transcribe an amount of about 0.45 to 1 ug RNA. TCRdb called the immunoSEQ multiplex PCR reads again in MiXCR, with one record for every CDR3 protein. The repertoire has under 200,000 distinct CDR3 sequences, approximately 96% of them found once; the top ten carry roughly 0.098%. The sequencing sample was made of CD4+ T cells from PBMCs. These TCRs come from a human donor with Susac syndrome.

The rearrangement links TRBV11-2 to TRBJ1-6, with D hard to call. Deletions cut 7 bases from V and 14 bases from J, with 30 bases between. This CDR3 comprises 17 residues. In germline, CDR1 is SGHAT, CDR2 FQNNGV. The CDR3 DNA reads TGTGCCAGCACCCCAACCCCCTGGGGTGCGGGAAGTTTGGCCCTCCACTTT. It encodes CASTPTPWGAGSLALHF. Variable domain in full (rest from reference TRBV11-2 and TRBJ1-6): EAGVAQSPRYKIIEKRQSVAFWCNPISGHATLYWYQQILGQGPKLLIQFQNNGVVDDSQLPKDRFSAERLKGVDSTLKIQPAKLEDSAVYLCASTPTPWGAGSLALHFGNGTRLTVT.

J is TRBJ1-5 and V is TRBV7-2, with D unresolved. Germline lookup yields CDR1 SGHTA and CDR2 FQGNSA. CDR3 length equals 15 residues. The germline V and J ends were trimmed by 4 bases and 5 bases, with 15 bases remaining between them. In DNA, the CDR3 is TGTGCCAGCAGCTCCCGAGACGGCAACCATCAGCCCCAGCATTTT. It yields the protein CASSSRDGNHQPQHF.

The DNA of the CDR3 is TGTGCCAGCAGTGAGCAGGGGGCTCTAACAGATACGCAGTATTTT. Translating gives CASSEQGALTDTQYF. The chain joins TRBV2 to TRBJ2-3; 8 bases are shared with TRBD1. Looked up from germline, CDR1 is SNHLY and CDR2 is FYNNEI. This CDR3 region has 15 residues. Trimming took 3 bases from V and 3 from J; bases not matched to a gene: 5.

V gene TRBV7-2 combines with J gene TRBJ2-6, with D possibly being TRBD2 (5 bases). The germline CDR1 and CDR2 sequences are SGHTA and FQGNSA. The CDR3 is 13 residues long. V gave up 11 bases and J gave up 0 bases, with 8 bases separating them. As DNA, the CDR3 is TGTGCCTTCCGGGGCTCTGGGGCCAACGTCCTGACTTTC. Its protein is CAFRGSGANVLTF.

The chain carries TRBV7-8 and TRBJ2-2, with D tentatively TRBD1 or TRBD2 (6 bases each). This CDR3 has 15 residues. The germline V gene has CDR1 SGHVS and CDR2 FQNEAQ. Trimming took 5 bases from V and 5 from J, leaving 15 bases between them. CDR3 sequence reads: CASSVGGLSTGELFF. The CDR3 DNA reads as TGTGCCAGCAGCGTCGGGGGCTTGTCAACCGGGGAGCTGTTTTTT.

This clonotype was recorded many times. The gene calls are TRBV12-3 or TRBV12-4 and TRBJ2-3; D is ambiguous. The CDR3 length is 12 residues. V was pared by 1 base and J by 1 base, with 0 bases between. CDR3 protein: CASSLGTDTQYF. The CDR3 bases are TGTGCCAGCAGTTTAGGCACAGATACGCAGTATTTT.

The V gene is TRBV9, the J gene TRBJ2-3; tentatively, D is TRBD1 (6 bases). The CDR3 runs 14 residues. Germline V gene sequence: CDR1 SGDLS, CDR2 YYNGEE. Trimming removed 7 bases from V and 4 bases from J, with 16 bases in between. The CDR3 is CASGSGRGSDTQYF. The CDR3 DNA reads as TGTGCCAGCGGTTCTGGCAGGGGCTCAGATACGCAGTATTTT.

This clonotype came up once. The CDR3 protein is CSVAVLAGGSYEQYF. CDR3 nucleotide sequence: TGCAGCGTTGCCGTTCTAGCGGGGGGATCCTACGAGCAGTACTTC. The V and J genes are TRBV29-1 and TRBJ2-7, with 11 bases that match TRBD2. The CDR3 is made up of 15 amino acids. V trimming: 4 bases; J trimming: 1 base; junction bases outside the gene matches: 6. Per germline, CDR1 SQVTM and CDR2 ANQGSEA.

The V call is TRBV13, the J call TRBJ1-4; D is undetermined. CDR1 and CDR2 (germline): PRHDT, FYEKMQ (reference sequence). The CDR3 has 13 residues. V lost 4 bases and J 4 bases, leaving 7 bases between the germline ends. CDR3 DNA: TGTGCCAGCAGCTCGGCGTTTAATGAAAAACTGTTTTTT. This gives the protein CASSSAFNEKLFF.

The CDR3 reads CASSLGGQLGEAFF. Written as DNA, the CDR3 is TGTGCCAGCAGCCTCGGGGGACAACTGGGTGAAGCTTTCTTT. The chain employs TRBV7-9 and TRBJ1-1; the D gene is possibly TRBD1 (6 bases). V lost 5 bases, J lost 7 bases, and 17 bases lay in between. There are 14 residues in the CDR3. Germline-derived CDR1 and CDR2 are SEHNR and FQNEAQ (reference sequence).